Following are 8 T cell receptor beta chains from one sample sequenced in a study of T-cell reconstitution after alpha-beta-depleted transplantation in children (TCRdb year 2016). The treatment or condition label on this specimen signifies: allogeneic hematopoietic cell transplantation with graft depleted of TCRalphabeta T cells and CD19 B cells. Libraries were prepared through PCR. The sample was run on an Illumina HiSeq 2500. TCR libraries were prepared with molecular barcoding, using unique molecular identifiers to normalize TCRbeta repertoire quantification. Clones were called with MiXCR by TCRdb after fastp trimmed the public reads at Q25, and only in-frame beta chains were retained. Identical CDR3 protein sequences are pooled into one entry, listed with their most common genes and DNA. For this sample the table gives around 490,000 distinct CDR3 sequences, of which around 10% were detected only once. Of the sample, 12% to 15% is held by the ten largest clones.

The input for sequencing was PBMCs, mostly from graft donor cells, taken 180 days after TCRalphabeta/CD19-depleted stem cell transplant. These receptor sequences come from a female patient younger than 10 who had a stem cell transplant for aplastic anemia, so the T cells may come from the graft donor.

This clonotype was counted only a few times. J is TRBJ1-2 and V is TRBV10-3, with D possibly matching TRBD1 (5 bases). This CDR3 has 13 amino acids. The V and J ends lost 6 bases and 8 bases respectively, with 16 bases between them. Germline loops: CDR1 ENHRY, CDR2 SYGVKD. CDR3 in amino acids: CAISDRDGRGYTF. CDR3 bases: TGTGCCATCAGCGACCGGGACGGCAGAGGCTACACCTTC.

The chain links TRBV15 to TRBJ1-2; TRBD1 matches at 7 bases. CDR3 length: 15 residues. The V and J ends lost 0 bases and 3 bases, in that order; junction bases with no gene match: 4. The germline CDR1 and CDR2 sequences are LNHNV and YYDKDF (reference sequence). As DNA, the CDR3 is TGTGCCACCAGCAGAGAGTTGACAGGGTACTATGGCTACACCTTC. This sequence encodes CATSRELTGYYGYTF.

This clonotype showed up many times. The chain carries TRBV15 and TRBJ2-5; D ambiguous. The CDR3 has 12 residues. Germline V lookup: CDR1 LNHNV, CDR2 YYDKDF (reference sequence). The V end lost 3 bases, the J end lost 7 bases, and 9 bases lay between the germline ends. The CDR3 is CATSRIERTQYF. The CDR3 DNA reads TGTGCCACCAGCAGGATCGAGCGGACCCAGTACTTC.

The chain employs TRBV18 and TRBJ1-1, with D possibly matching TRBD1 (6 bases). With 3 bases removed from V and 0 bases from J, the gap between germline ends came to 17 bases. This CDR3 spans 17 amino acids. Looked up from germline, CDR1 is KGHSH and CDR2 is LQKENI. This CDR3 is CASSPTGLNRVNTEAFF. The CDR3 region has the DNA TGTGCCAGCTCACCGACGGGCTTAAACAGGGTGAACACTGAAGCTTTCTTT.

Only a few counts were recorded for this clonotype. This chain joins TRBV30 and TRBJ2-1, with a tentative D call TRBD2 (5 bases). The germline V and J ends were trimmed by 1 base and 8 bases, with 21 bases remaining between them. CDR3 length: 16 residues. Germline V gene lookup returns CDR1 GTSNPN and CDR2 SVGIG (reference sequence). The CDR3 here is CAWSGAEAHRRDEQFF. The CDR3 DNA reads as TGTGCCTGGAGTGGGGCGGAGGCCCACCGACGGGATGAGCAGTTCTTC.

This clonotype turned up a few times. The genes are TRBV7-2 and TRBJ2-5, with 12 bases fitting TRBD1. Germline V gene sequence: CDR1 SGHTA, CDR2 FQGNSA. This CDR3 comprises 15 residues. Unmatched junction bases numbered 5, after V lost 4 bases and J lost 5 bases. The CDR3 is CASSSGQGAPETQYF. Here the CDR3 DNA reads TGTGCCAGCAGCTCGGGACAGGGGGCGCCGGAGACCCAGTACTTC.

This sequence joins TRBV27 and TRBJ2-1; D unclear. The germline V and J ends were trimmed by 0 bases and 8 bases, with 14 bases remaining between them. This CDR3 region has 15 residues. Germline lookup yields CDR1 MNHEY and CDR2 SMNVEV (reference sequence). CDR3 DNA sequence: TGTGCCAGCAGTTTATCCCCCTCCCAGAGTCATGAGCAGTTCTTC. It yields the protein CASSLSPSQSHEQFF.

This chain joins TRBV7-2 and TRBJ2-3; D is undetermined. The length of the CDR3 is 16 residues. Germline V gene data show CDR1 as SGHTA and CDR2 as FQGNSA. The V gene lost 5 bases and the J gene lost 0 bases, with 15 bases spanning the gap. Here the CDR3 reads CASSPRAVTSTDTQYF. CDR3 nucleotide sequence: TGTGCCAGCAGCCCCCGGGCGGTCACTAGCACAGATACGCAGTATTTT.